These 25 T cell receptor beta chains were all obtained from the same sample, sequenced in a study of cytomegalovirus exposure and HLA in healthy donors. PCR used 60 Vbeta primers and 13 Jbeta primers. The method was immunoSEQ multiplex PCR; TCRdb's version includes in-frame clones alone and lacks a portion of them. Seen here are some 220,000 clones, around 80% observed once, and the top ten hold roughly 0.45%. The sample consisted of PBMCs. The source of these receptors is a boy younger than 18 in good health and CMV-seronegative.

The gene calls are TRBV6-5 and TRBJ1-5, with D possibly being TRBD1 (5 bases). Germline CDR1 MNHEY, CDR2 SVGAGI. Trimming took off 6 bases at V and 3 bases at J, with 15 bases between the two ends. This CDR3 comprises 15 residues. The DNA for the CDR3 is TGTGCCAGCAGACCGAGCGAAGGGGCCAATCAGCCCCAGCATTTT. It codes for CASRPSEGANQPQHF.

The rearrangement joins TRBV5-6 to TRBJ2-1, with D tentatively TRBD1 (6 bases). The germline V and J ends were trimmed by 4 bases and 3 bases, with 8 bases remaining between them. CDR3 size: 13 residues. Germline V gives CDR1 SGHDT, CDR2 YYEEEE. CDR3 sequence: CASSGDIYNEQFF. In DNA form, the CDR3 reads TGTGCCAGCAGCGGGGACATCTACAATGAGCAGTTCTTC.

The chain recombines TRBV5-1 with TRBJ1-2; D gene unclear. CDR1 and CDR2 from the germline V gene are SGHRS and YFSETQ. This CDR3 spans 14 amino acids. Trimming stripped 0 bases from V and 7 bases from J, with 13 bases between. CDR3 coding DNA: TGCGCCAGCAGCTTGGCCGTGGGCCCCTCTGGCTACACCTTC. Protein: CASSLAVGPSGYTF.

The chain has TRBV5-6 and TRBJ1-1, with a weak D call TRBD1 (5 bases). Germline CDR1 is SGHDT and CDR2 is YYEEEE. The CDR3 spans 14 residues. Trimming pared 0 bases from V and 9 bases from J, leaving 15 bases between. CDR3 nucleotide sequence: TGTGCCAGCAGCTTGGAAGGGGCCAGGGTAAAAGCTTTCTTT. It specifies CASSLEGARVKAFF.

CDR3 nucleotides: TGCGCCAGCAGCCAGGACCCGACAGTTAACTATGGCTACACCTTC. This translates into CASSQDPTVNYGYTF. The chain has TRBV4-1 and TRBJ1-2, with TRBD1 as a possible D gene (5 bases). Per germline, CDR1 MGHRA and CDR2 YSYEKL. The CDR3 contains 15 residues. V lost 3 bases, J lost 1 base, and 12 bases lay in between.

The chain employs TRBV7-8 and TRBJ1-2; D is possibly TRBD1 (5 bases). The germline V gene has CDR1 SGHVS and CDR2 FQNEAQ. CDR3 length: 15 amino acids. Trimming took off 5 bases at V and 3 bases at J, with 16 bases between the two ends. CDR3 coding DNA: TGTGCCAGCAGCCGGACCAAACAGGTTTACTATGGCTACACCTTC. Encoded protein: CASSRTKQVYYGYTF.

The chain uses TRBV10-2 and TRBJ2-2; a possible D gene is TRBD1 (7 bases). V dropped 6 bases and J dropped 5 bases, with 13 bases sitting between them. The CDR3 totals 14 residues. In germline, CDR1 is WSHSY, CDR2 SAAADI. The DNA of the CDR3 is TGCGCCAGCAGACGACAGGGAGGAACCGGGGAGCTGTTTTTT. Its translation is CASRRQGGTGELFF.

This chain connects TRBV18 to TRBJ1-2; no definite D call. The CDR3 consists of 15 residues. The V gene's germline CDR1 is KGHSH and CDR2 LQKENI. V gave up 3 bases and J gave up 6 bases, with 17 bases separating them. CDR3 residues: CASSPLLSGKHGYTF. DNA of the CDR3: TGTGCCAGCTCACCGCTTTTGTCGGGGAAGCATGGCTACACCTTC.

The rearrangement uses TRBV7-2 and TRBJ1-2; D is possibly TRBD1 (6 bases). Trimming took off 3 bases at V and 8 bases at J, with 19 bases between the two ends. Germline assignment: CDR1 SGHTA and CDR2 FQGNSA. The CDR3 contains 15 residues. The CDR3 coding sequence is TGTGCCAGCAGCTTTGGACCTACAGGGATAAGCGGCTACACCTTC. It encodes CASSFGPTGISGYTF. Combining the CDR3 with reference TRBV7-2 and TRBJ1-2 gives the whole variable domain GAGVSQSPSNKVTEKGKDVELRCDPISGHTALYWYRQSLGQGLEFLIYFQGNSAPDKSGLPSDRFSAERTGGSVSTLTIQRTQQEDSAVYLCASSFGPTGISGYTFGSGTRLTVV.

This chain links TRBV6-6 with TRBJ2-1; 9 bases line up with TRBD1. V lost 5 bases and J lost 11; bases outside the gene matches: 10. CDR1 and CDR2 from the germline V gene are MNHNY and SVGAGI (reference sequence). The CDR3 runs 14 residues. The CDR3 DNA reads TGTGCCAGCAGTAATACAGGGGGCGGATGGAAGCAGTTCTTC. This sequence encodes CASSNTGGGWKQFF.

This clone has more than one count but fewer than ten. The chain links TRBV7-2 to TRBJ1-2; D gene uncertain. CDR1 and CDR2 from the germline V gene are SGHTA and FQGNSA. The CDR3 extends over 14 amino acids. Deletions cut 1 base from V and 7 bases from J, with 13 bases between. The DNA for the CDR3 is TGTGCCAGCAGCTTAGATAGCCGTCCCCTTGGCTACACCTTC. Translation gives CASSLDSRPLGYTF.

The chain couples TRBV27 to TRBJ1-5; TRBD1 is a possible D gene (5 bases). Germline CDR1 reads MNHEY; CDR2 reads SMNVEV (reference sequence). V lost 6 bases and J lost 0, with 18 bases in between. The CDR3 spans 17 residues. The CDR3 coding sequence is TGTGCCAGCAGGGGGCTTCTCCAAGGTTATAGCAATCAGCCCCAGCATTTT. Encoded protein: CASRGLLQGYSNQPQHF.

The rearrangement links TRBV6-6 to TRBJ1-5; D remains unclear. Trimming left V 6 bases short and J 0 bases short, with 12 bases between. The CDR3 has 15 amino acids. Looked up from germline, CDR1 is MNHNY and CDR2 is SVGAGI (reference sequence). Here the CDR3 reads CASSFSANSNQPQHF. CDR3 bases: TGTGCCAGCAGCTTCAGCGCAAATAGCAATCAGCCCCAGCATTTT.

The chain joins TRBV15 to TRBJ2-3; possible D gene TRBD2, 6 bases. CDR1 and CDR2 from the germline V gene are LNHNV and YYDKDF (reference sequence). The length of the CDR3 is 17 residues. The germline V and J ends were trimmed by 0 bases and 0 bases, with 13 bases remaining between them. Written as DNA, the CDR3 is TGTGCCACCAGCAGAGATCTCAGGGACTTGAGCACAGATACGCAGTATTTT. It yields the protein CATSRDLRDLSTDTQYF.

This clone was detected a few times. This chain connects TRBV6-1 to TRBJ2-7, with a possible D match to TRBD2 (5 bases). This CDR3 region has 14 residues. V lost 2 bases to trimming and J lost 7 bases, with 15 bases between them. CDR1 and CDR2 from the germline V gene are MNHNS and SASEGT. This CDR3 reads CASSESSLTGEQYF. The CDR3 DNA reads as TGTGCCAGCAGTGAATCGTCTCTAACGGGGGAGCAGTACTTC.

This rearrangement joins TRBV6-1 to TRBJ2-7, with 10 nucleotides matching TRBD2. The CDR3 consists of 15 residues. Per germline, CDR1 MNHNS and CDR2 SASEGT. Germline trimming cut 2 bases from V and 4 bases from J; bases unmatched to any gene: 5. The CDR3 is CASSESLAGAYEQYF. Written as DNA, the CDR3 is TGTGCCAGCAGTGAATCCCTAGCGGGGGCTTACGAGCAGTACTTC.

V is TRBV9 and J is TRBJ2-7; 11 positions match TRBD2. With V trimmed by 0 bases and J by 2 bases, 10 bases remained unmatched. The CDR3 is 18 residues long. Germline V CDR1 and CDR2: SGDLS, YYNGEE. CDR3 loop: CASSVGALAGGRPYEQYF. The DNA of the CDR3 is TGTGCCAGCAGCGTAGGTGCTCTAGCGGGGGGCCGACCCTACGAGCAGTACTTC. Based on the CDR3 plus reference TRBV9 and TRBJ2-7, the full variable domain is DSGVTQTPKHLITATGQRVTLRCSPRSGDLSVYWYQQSLDQGLQFLIQYYNGEERAKGNILERFSAQQFPDLHSELNLSSLELGDSALYFCASSVGALAGGRPYEQYFGPGTRLTVT.

The V call is TRBV19, the J call TRBJ2-2; 9 positions agree with TRBD1. CDR3 length: 17 residues. Germline loops: CDR1 LNHDA, CDR2 SQIVND (reference sequence). Losses at the gene ends were 4 bases for V and 7 bases for J; bases not matched to a gene: 13. CDR3 in DNA: TGTGCCAGTAGTACAACAGGGGGCCCACGGATGGGCGGGGAGCTGTTTTTT. Translation: CASSTTGGPRMGGELFF.

The chain couples TRBV15 to TRBJ1-5, with 9 bases fitting TRBD1. Germline assignment: CDR1 LNHNV and CDR2 YYDKDF (reference sequence). There are 18 residues in the CDR3. V shed 1 base and J 0 bases; nucleotides not matched to a gene: 7. The CDR3 coding sequence is TGTGCCACCAGCAGAGGGGACAGGGCGAGGGATAGCAATCAGCCCCAGCATTTT. It encodes CATSRGDRARDSNQPQHF.

The J gene is TRBJ2-1, the V gene TRBV6-5; 16 bases map to TRBD2. J lost 9 bases, V lost 5 bases, and 1 base had no gene match. Germline-derived CDR1 and CDR2 are MNHEY and SVGAGI. CDR3 length equals 14 residues. The DNA of the CDR3 is TGTGCCAGCAGTGGGACTAGCGGGGGGGTTGAGCAGTTCTTC. Its protein product is CASSGTSGGVEQFF.

This chain joins TRBV7-8 and TRBJ1-6; D remains ambiguous. From germline, CDR1 is SGHVS and CDR2 FQNEAQ. V was pared by 4 bases and J by 4 bases, with 23 bases between. The CDR3 contains 19 residues. DNA of the CDR3: TGTGCCAGCAGCTCGTCAACACTCTCAAAAGGCGGATATAATTCACCCCTCCACTTT. Residues: CASSSSTLSKGGYNSPLHF. The full variable domain, with the rest looked up from reference TRBV7-8 and TRBJ1-6, is GAGVSQSPRYKVAKRGQDVALRCDPISGHVSLFWYQQALGQGPEFLTYFQNEAQLDKSGLPSDRFFAERPEGSVSTLKIQRTQQEDSAVYLCASSSSTLSKGGYNSPLHFGNGTRLTVT.

This chain links TRBV7-8 with TRBJ1-1; 12 nucleotides align to TRBD1. The CDR3 has 19 amino acids. After removal of 5 bases from V and 0 bases from J, the junction contained 13 bases not matched to a gene. Germline lookup yields CDR1 SGHVS and CDR2 FQNEAQ. CDR3 sequence reads: CASSQQGDRGRAMNTEAFF. The DNA for the CDR3 is TGTGCCAGCAGCCAACAAGGGGACAGGGGGCGCGCCATGAACACTGAAGCTTTCTTT.

The chain has TRBV2 and TRBJ1-2, with D hard to call. The germline V gene encodes CDR1 SNHLY and CDR2 FYNNEI. This CDR3 contains 12 residues. Trimming stripped 4 bases from V and 5 bases from J, with 8 bases between. This CDR3 reads CASSVASYGYTF. CDR3 nucleotides: TGTGCCAGCAGTGTCGCGAGTTATGGCTACACCTTC.

J is TRBJ2-7 and V is TRBV2; D not certain. V was shortened by 2 bases and J by 4 bases, with 15 bases between the two germline ends. The CDR3 has 15 amino acids. The germline V gene encodes CDR1 SNHLY and CDR2 FYNNEI. The CDR3 sequence: CASSEPPPNWYEQYF. The CDR3 region has the DNA TGTGCCAGCAGTGAACCTCCCCCGAACTGGTACGAGCAGTACTTC.

CDR3 DNA: TGTGCCAGTAGTATCAGGGTTATCTCCTACGAGCAGTACTTC. Translating it yields CASSIRVISYEQYF. The chain has TRBV19 and TRBJ2-7; possible D gene TRBD1, 5 bases. This CDR3 region has 14 residues. Germline CDR1 LNHDA, CDR2 SQIVND (reference sequence). V was trimmed by 3 bases and J by 0 bases, leaving 9 bases between them.